A selection of T cell receptor beta chains follows, all from one sample in a study of Tregs in tolerant kidney transplant recipients. The protocol was immunoSEQ multiplex PCR, while the TCRdb copy is restricted to in-frame clones and leaves out a portion. The data contain more than 60,000 clones, 70% to 90% of them seen just once; the ten biggest clones take up approximately 2.3%. Sequenced material: Tregs from blood, taken before the transplant. The receptors here all came from a human donor who received a combined kidney and bone marrow transplant. Both conserved end residues are part of each CDR3. D genes are given only for firm matches. Size is stated for part of the rows, as once, few or many counts, or as a class when the clone is expanded.

d_call,clone_size,j_call,v_call,cdr3_nt,cdr3_aa
TRBD2,.,TRBJ2-7,TRBV28,TGTGCCAGCAGTATCCGGGAGGGCTACCACGAGCAGTACTTC,CASSIREGYHEQYF
.,once,TRBJ2-5,TRBV5-4,TGTGCCAGCAGCTACGGACCGGGAGAAGAGACCCAGTACTTC,CASSYGPGEETQYF
.,.,TRBJ1-1,TRBV10-3,TGTGCCATCAGTGAGTCGTATAACACTGAAGCTTTCTTT,CAISESYNTEAFF
.,.,TRBJ1-3,TRBV2,TGTACCAGCAGCCGCACAGGGCATGGTGGAAACACCATATATTTT,CTSSRTGHGGNTIYF
TRBD2,.,TRBJ2-1,TRBV6-6,TGTGCCAGCAGTTACGCCACTAGCGATGGTGAGCAGTTCTTC,CASSYATSDGEQFF
.,few,TRBJ2-7,TRBV6-1,TGTGCCAGCAGTTACCTTAGGGAGCAGTACTTC,CASSYLREQYF
.,.,TRBJ2-2,TRBV7-6,TGTGCCAGCAGCGACTTTATCCGGGACACCTACACCGGGGAGCTGTTTTTT,CASSDFIRDTYTGELFF
.,.,TRBJ2-5,TRBV11-2,TGTGCCAGCAGCTTGCGGGGGCGGGGAGAGACCCAGTACTTC,CASSLRGRGETQYF
.,.,TRBJ2-1,TRBV2,TGTGCCAGCAGTGAATATCGGTGGGCGGGACGGTTGGATGAGCAGTTCTTC,CASSEYRWAGRLDEQFF
.,.,TRBJ2-3,TRBV5-4,TGTGCCAGCAACCCCATGCTGGGGTTGAAGAGCACAGATACGCAGTATTTT,CASNPMLGLKSTDTQYF
.,.,TRBJ2-5,TRBV18,TGTGCCAGCTCACCCGGGGAGACCCAGTACTTC,CASSPGETQYF